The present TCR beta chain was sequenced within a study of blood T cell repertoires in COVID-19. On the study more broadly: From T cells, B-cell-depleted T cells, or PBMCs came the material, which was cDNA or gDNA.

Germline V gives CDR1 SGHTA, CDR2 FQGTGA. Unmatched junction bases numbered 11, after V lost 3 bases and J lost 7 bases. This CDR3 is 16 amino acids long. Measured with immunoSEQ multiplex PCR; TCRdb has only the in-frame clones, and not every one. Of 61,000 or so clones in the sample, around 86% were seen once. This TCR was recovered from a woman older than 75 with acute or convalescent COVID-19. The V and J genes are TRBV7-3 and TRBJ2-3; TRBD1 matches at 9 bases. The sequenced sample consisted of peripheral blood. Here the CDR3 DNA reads TGTGCCAGCAGCTTCAGTGCCCCGGGACAGGGAAATACGCAGTATTTT. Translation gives CASSFSAPGQGNTQYF.